This TCR beta chain derives from a study of identical twins. General study results and limits: Modelling approaches yielded underestimates of out-of-frame TCR alpha sharing between monozygotic twins. There were fewer insertions in abundant cord blood beta clonotypes, but memory repertoires showed no such pattern.

TCRdb re-called the 5' RACE reads with MiXCR, one entry per CDR3 protein. Among 200,000 or so distinct CDR3 sequences, more than 15% were seen once, and the ten largest hold over 35%. The CDR3 is 14 amino acids. The germline V gene has CDR1 MNHEY and CDR2 SVGEGT. Trimming left V 2 bases short and J 5 bases short, with 11 bases between. Regarding this clonotype: Its antigen is still unknown.

The sample was also linked to a second study, of T cells expressing NK-cell markers. That paper adds: Dominant NKG2C+ clonotypes accounted for roughly 1.0-7.0% of CD8+ T cells in six or seven donors.

Source material: CD8+ T cells sorted from blood. The source is a woman aged 18-35 years in good health. This chain joins TRBV6-2 or TRBV6-3 and TRBJ2-3; no clear D. CDR3 amino acids: CASSYVRVGDTQYF. The CDR3 DNA sequence: TGTGCCAGCAGTTACGTCCGGGTTGGAGATACGCAGTATTTT.